A selection of T cell receptor beta chains follows, all from one sample in a study of cytomegalovirus exposure and HLA in healthy donors. Only in-frame clones appear in the TCRdb table, and some are missing; sequencing was by immunoSEQ multiplex PCR. The sample lists roughly 140,000 clones, almost 80% occurring once. The specimen was PBMCs. Source of these receptors: a woman aged 25 to 39 in good health and CMV-seronegative. The CDR3 runs from the conserved cysteine through the conserved F or W. A D gene is named only where the DNA matches it firmly. Clone size appears in some rows only: once, few, many, or a class for an expanded clone.

clone_size d_call j_call v_call cdr3_nt cdr3_aa
. TRBD1 TRBJ1-2 TRBV10-3 TGTGCCATCAGTGAACCGGACAGGGACTCTAACTATGGCTACACCTTC CAISEPDRDSNYGYTF
. . TRBJ1-2 TRBV9 TGTGCCAGCAGCGTAGTGGAAGGAGGCGACTATGGCTACACCTTC CASSVVEGGDYGYTF
. . TRBJ1-1 TRBV21-1 TGTGCCAGCAGCAGTCCTAGGAACACTGAAGCTTTCTTT CASSSPRNTEAFF
. . TRBJ1-1 TRBV2 TGTGCCAGCAGTGATAGGCAGGGTAGGACTGAAGCTTTCTTT CASSDRQGRTEAFF
few . TRBJ2-2 TRBV5-1 TGCGCCAGCAGCCCATCGCGGGGATCGAACACCGGGGAGCTGTTTTTT CASSPSRGSNTGELFF
. . TRBJ2-4 TRBV4-2 TGTGCCAGCAGCCCTTTGCTAGCTCGGCGGGACAAAAACATTCAGTACTTC CASSPLLARRDKNIQYF
. TRBD2 TRBJ2-3 TRBV9 TGTGCCAGCAGCGTGGGACTAGCGGGGGGGCGGGGCACAGATACGCAGTATTTT CASSVGLAGGRGTDTQYF
. TRBD2 TRBJ2-3 TRBV6-4 TGTGCCAGCAGCCCCATGGTAGCGGGGGACGGGACAGATACGCAGTATTTT CASSPMVAGDGTDTQYF
few . TRBJ2-1 TRBV5-1 TGCGCCAGCAGCTTGGATTCGCGTGGGCGTGACAATGAGCAGTTCTTC CASSLDSRGRDNEQFF
. . TRBJ1-2 TRBV6-1 TGTGCCAGCAGCCGGACAGTTGATAACTATGGCTACACCTTC CASSRTVDNYGYTF
few . TRBJ1-5 TRBV30 TGTGCCTGGAGTGTACGAGAGGGTAGGGGCAATCAGCCCCAGCATTTT CAWSVREGRGNQPQHF
. . TRBJ1-2 TRBV5-4 TGTGCCAGCAGTCAGGACAGCAAACTCTATGGCTACACCTTC CASSQDSKLYGYTF
. . TRBJ1-1 TRBV9 TGTGCCAGCAGCCCGGGGGTGATGAACACTGAAGCTTTCTTT CASSPGVMNTEAFF
. TRBD1 TRBJ1-4 TRBV27 TGTGCCAGCAGTTTCTACAGGGGGGCTAATGAAAAACTGTTTTTT CASSFYRGANEKLFF
. TRBD1 TRBJ2-7 TRBV7-6 TGTGCCAGCAGCTTGGGACAGGGAACCGAGCAGTACTTC CASSLGQGTEQYF
. . TRBJ1-5 TRBV4-1 TGCGCCAGCAGCCAAGAGGCGGGGGAATTTCAGCCCCAGCATTTT CASSQEAGEFQPQHF
. TRBD1 TRBJ2-5 TRBV5-1 TGCGCCAGCAGCCCGGGGACAGAAGGAGGAACCCAGTACTTC CASSPGTEGGTQYF
. . TRBJ1-5 TRBV19 TGTGCCAGTAGAAACAACCTGAATCAGCCCCAGCATTTT CASRNNLNQPQHF
few TRBD1 TRBJ1-2 TRBV6-1 TGTGCCAGCAGTCGTACATCAGGACAGGGAGTCGGCTACACCTTC CASSRTSGQGVGYTF
. TRBD1 TRBJ1-3 TRBV27 TGTGCCAGCAGTATGAACAGGGGGCTCGGAAACACCATATATTTT CASSMNRGLGNTIYF
. . TRBJ1-5 TRBV6-1 TGTGCCAGCAGTGAACGACTAGGGACGGATCAGCCCCAGCATTTT CASSERLGTDQPQHF
once . TRBJ2-7 TRBV10-3 TGTGCCATCAGCGAGCGATTTATGGGGCAGGGCCACGAGCAGTACTTC CAISERFMGQGHEQYF
. TRBD2 TRBJ2-7 TRBV7-7 TGTGCTAGCAGCTTCGGGGGGACCTCCTACGAGCAGTACTTC CASSFGGTSYEQYF
few TRBD1 TRBJ1-2 TRBV25-1 TGTGCCAGCAGCCCTGACAGGGTCAATGGCTACACCTTC CASSPDRVNGYTF
. . TRBJ1-1 TRBV5-4 TGTGCCAGCAGCCTAGGTCCTTCTTTGAACACTGAAGCTTTCTTT CASSLGPSLNTEAFF
. TRBD2 TRBJ2-1 TRBV29-1 TGCAGCGTTCTCGGACTAGCGGGGGATGAGCAGTTCTTC CSVLGLAGDEQFF
. TRBD1 TRBJ1-2 TRBV5-1 TGCGCCAGCAGCTTGGCCGGGACAGGGGGCGCAGACTATGGCTACACCTTC CASSLAGTGGADYGYTF
. TRBD1 TRBJ2-7 TRBV7-8 TGTGCCAGCAGCTTGCATACAGGGGGATACGAGCAGTACTTC CASSLHTGGYEQYF
. . TRBJ1-2 TRBV6-5 TGTGCCAGCAGTTACAGGGAGGTAGATGGCTACACCTTC CASSYREVDGYTF
once TRBD1 TRBJ2-7 TRBV29-1 TGCAGCGTTGGATCCGGGACAGTGAGCTCCTACGAGCAGTACTTC CSVGSGTVSSYEQYF
. . TRBJ1-1 TRBV6-1 TGTGCCAGCAGTGAGCCCTCCTCGGGAGACACTGAAGCTTTCTTT CASSEPSSGDTEAFF
. . TRBJ2-3 TRBV2 TGTGCCGGCCGATACACAGATACGCAGTATTTT CAGRYTDTQYF
. . TRBJ2-5 TRBV6-5 TGTGCCAGCAGCCTCATATCGGGGGAGACCCAGTACTTC CASSLISGETQYF
. . TRBJ2-5 TRBV5-1 TGCGCCAGCAGCTTGGGGCGGGGGCTCCAAGAGACCCAGTACTTC CASSLGRGLQETQYF
. . TRBJ1-5 TRBV27 TGTGCCAGCAGTCCTCCGGGTCAGCCCCAGCATTTT CASSPPGQPQHF
. TRBD1 TRBJ1-5 TRBV5-5 TGTGCCAGCAGCCTAGAGACAGGGACCAATCAGCCCCAGCATTTT CASSLETGTNQPQHF
. . TRBJ2-3 TRBV9 TGTGCCAGCACCGCCTCGTGGGTAGCTACAGATACGCAGTATTTT CASTASWVATDTQYF
few TRBD1 TRBJ1-3 TRBV5-4 TGTGCCAGCAGCTTGGCAGGGGGCGCTTTTGGAAACACCATATATTTT CASSLAGGAFGNTIYF
. . TRBJ2-1 TRBV4-2 TGTGCCAGCAGCCAACCTGGAGGGGGCCCCCCCTACAATGAGCAGTTCTTC CASSQPGGGPPYNEQFF
once . TRBJ1-5 TRBV7-9 TGTGCCAGCAGCTTAGTCGGTAATAGCAATCAGCCCCAGCATTTT CASSLVGNSNQPQHF
. TRBD1 TRBJ2-7 TRBV5-5 TGTGCCAGCAGCTTGGGTGTCGGGACAGGGCCGCCCCACGAGCAGTACTTC CASSLGVGTGPPHEQYF
. . TRBJ1-1 TRBV15 TGTGCCACCAGCAGAGAACTGTCGGGGGTGGGCACTGAAGCTTTCTTT CATSRELSGVGTEAFF
. . TRBJ2-7 TRBV5-4 TGTGCCAGCAGCTTAGAGGCTGTTTCCTACGAGCAGTACTTC CASSLEAVSYEQYF
few . TRBJ1-1 TRBV6-5 TGTGCCAGCAGTTACTCGAGGAGGCATAACACTGAAGCTTTCTTT CASSYSRRHNTEAFF
. . TRBJ1-1 TRBV6-4 TGTGCCAGCAGTGTAATAGCAAACACTGAAGCTTTCTTT CASSVIANTEAFF
few . TRBJ1-6 TRBV9 TGTGCCAGCAGCGTAGCAGGGGTTGATTCACCCCTCCACTTT CASSVAGVDSPLHF
. . TRBJ1-1 TRBV6-5 TGCGTAACAGGAGCCCAGAACACTGAAGCTTTCTTT CVTGAQNTEAFF
. . TRBJ2-1 TRBV7-8 TGTGCCAGCAGCTTACTCCTCGGACTCGCCCGTGAGCAGTTCTTC CASSLLLGLAREQFF
. TRBD1 TRBJ1-1 TRBV5-1 TGCGCCAGCAGCTGGGGACAGGACACTGAAGCTTTCTTT CASSWGQDTEAFF
. . TRBJ2-3 TRBV5-6 TGTGCCAGCAGCCGATACCCGACTACTAGCACAGATACGCAGTATTTT CASSRYPTTSTDTQYF
. TRBD1 TRBJ1-2 TRBV6-5 TGTGCCACCACTAGGGGGCTTTCCGATCTTATGGGCTACACCTTC CATTRGLSDLMGYTF
. TRBD2 TRBJ2-2 TRBV7-3 TGTGCCAGCAGCTCTCGGACTAGCGGGGCCACGAACACCGGGGAGCTGTTTTTT CASSSRTSGATNTGELFF
. TRBD1 TRBJ1-2 TRBV27 TGTGCCAGCAGTTTCCTTCAGGGGGCGGAGGGCTACACCTTC CASSFLQGAEGYTF
. . TRBJ2-7 TRBV6-1 TGTGCCAGCAGTGGAAATACAGGGTCGATGCAGTACTTC CASSGNTGSMQYF